This T cell receptor beta chain was profiled in a study of T cell responses to AZD1222 COVID-19 vaccine. Study results and limitations: Mostly white British, mostly female donors; authors suggested clonal diversity may be underestimated. At baseline, seropositivity was found in only 6 or 7 AZD1222 recipients. Two AZD1222 doses significantly raised spike-specific TCR breadth and depth over controls. CD4 TCRs covered the whole spike, strongest at regions 160-218 and 743-854.

This CDR3 region has 15 residues. Trimming removed 0 bases from V and 4 bases from J, with 8 bases in between. Germline V CDR1 and CDR2: SGDLS, YYNGEE. The repertoire was sequenced with immunoSEQ multiplex PCR; TCRdb's copy has only in-frame clones and lacks some. The profile shows around 150,000 clones, approximately 88% of them singletons. Details on this clone: Its antigen is undetermined.

V is TRBV9 and J is TRBJ1-6; D unresolved. This sample comprised peripheral blood, obtained on day 0 of AZD1222 vaccination. The source of this sequence is an adult in good health. In DNA, the CDR3 is TGTGCCAGCAGCGTAGAGGCCAGTTATAATTCACCCCTCCACTTT. Amino acid sequence: CASSVEASYNSPLHF.